Listed below are T cell receptor beta chains from one sample, sequenced in a study of neurological immune-mediated disorders. TCRdb re-called the 5' RACE reads with MiXCR, one entry per CDR3 protein. The profile covers approximately 40,000 distinct CDR3 sequences, with roughly 4.8% appearing a single time and around 9% taken by the ten largest. The sample comprised CD4+ T cells from blood. These TCRs come from a man in his late teens or twenties in good health. Each CDR3 is given without its conserved first and last residue. Fields, in order: V gene, CDR3 protein.

TRBV7-2,ASSLQGPGANVLT
TRBV18,ASLRDQGVWNTEAF
TRBV4-3,ASSQDHLNTGELF
TRBV20-1,SAFFLGSNEQF
TRBV5-1,ASTSSGVEETQY
TRBV5-5,ASTTYREGAEAF
TRBV20-1,SASTEKLF
TRBV7-2,ASSPGEIYNEQF
TRBV18,ASSIRDRGSGEQY
TRBV20-1,RAGTGAQLYGYT
TRBV5-5,ASSTGTLYEQY
TRBV5-1,ASSWTHREPTNTGELF
TRBV6-2/TRBV6-3,ASSPATRGNRQF
TRBV20-1,SARDTGTGGGYT
TRBV12-3/TRBV12-4,ASSPRPMNTEAF
TRBV3-1,ASSQEGPGRAF
TRBV20-1,SAGDRGSGNTIY
TRBV7-9,ASSFGTQVGREQY
TRBV20-1,SARAAINLDGELF
TRBV2,ASSGGLYGYT
TRBV6-5,ASTPDRLNSPLH
TRBV7-2,ASSVDRAGTDTQY
TRBV7-9,ASSVGGRVDQPQH
TRBV19,ASSGRDRTREQY
TRBV5-1,ASSGIPQSSYEQY
TRBV5-1,ASSLSSGLTEQF
TRBV25-1,ASSAGNGGVWGYT
TRBV5-6,ASRRQGFGGYT
TRBV4-1,ASSRSGGLAGAPRYTDTQY
TRBV5-1,ASSRIPGTEAF
TRBV29-1,SVVSRVETYNEQF
TRBV5-1,ASSSGTGGLTEAF
TRBV15,ATSRDYQGTQY
TRBV5-1,ASSLADQGYEQY
TRBV7-3,ASSPDRAADTQY
TRBV5-1,ASSLGYGRGNTEAF
TRBV5-1,ASSSPSGGYEQY
TRBV6-5,ASLGLEGSPLH
TRBV18,AISPPIGGGLDTEAF
TRBV20-1,SAHVAGKETQY
TRBV7-8,ASSLPRAIDAGELF
TRBV9,ASSVFSTGRETQY
TRBV5-4,ASTVNRGHIDEQF
TRBV6-5,AISSRTGPSTGTNVLT
TRBV5-5,ASSFGGFEQF
TRBV20-1,SASTVANTGELF
TRBV7-7,ASSPTSGHPFSREEQF
TRBV12-3/TRBV12-4,AIGGQGAVWTEAF
TRBV20-1,SANPRLAGTQETQY
TRBV4-2,ASSQDYNQPQH
TRBV5-6,ASSGGFGGNQPQH
TRBV9,ASSSTDRVEDTQY
TRBV5-1,ASSLGTQETQY
TRBV6-1,ASSGRTENTEAF
TRBV12-3/TRBV12-4,ASSLGLKGTQY